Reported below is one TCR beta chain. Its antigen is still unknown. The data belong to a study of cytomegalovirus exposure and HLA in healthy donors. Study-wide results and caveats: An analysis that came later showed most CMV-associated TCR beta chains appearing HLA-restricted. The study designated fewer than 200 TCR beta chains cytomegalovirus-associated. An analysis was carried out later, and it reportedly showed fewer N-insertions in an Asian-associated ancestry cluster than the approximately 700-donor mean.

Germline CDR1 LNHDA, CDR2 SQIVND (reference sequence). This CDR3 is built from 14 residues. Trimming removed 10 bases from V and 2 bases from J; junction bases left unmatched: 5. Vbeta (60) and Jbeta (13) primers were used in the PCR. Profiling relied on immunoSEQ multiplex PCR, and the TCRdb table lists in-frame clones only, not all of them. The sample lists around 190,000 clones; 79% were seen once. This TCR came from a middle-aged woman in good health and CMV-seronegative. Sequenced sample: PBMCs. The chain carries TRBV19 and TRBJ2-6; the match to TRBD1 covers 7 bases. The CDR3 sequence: CATLGGAGANVLTF. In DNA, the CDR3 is TGTGCCACTCTAGGGGGCGCTGGGGCCAACGTCCTGACTTTC. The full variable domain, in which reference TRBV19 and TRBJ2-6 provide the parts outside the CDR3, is DGGITQSPKYLFRKEGQNVTLSCEQNLNHDAMYWYRQDPGQGLRLIYYSQIVNDFQKGDIAEGYSVSREKKESFPLTVTSAQKNPTAFYLCATLGGAGANVLTFGAGSRLTVL.